These 32 T cell receptor beta chains came from one sample sequenced in a study of blood T cell repertoires in COVID-19. Using immunoSEQ multiplex PCR, the repertoire was profiled, and TCRdb retains in-frame clones only, with some absent. The sample yields 280,000 or so clones, 75% to 90% seen once. The source material was peripheral blood. These receptor sequences come from a woman aged 55-75 years with acute or convalescent COVID-19.

V and J are TRBV7-9 and TRBJ2-7; unclear D gene. Per germline, CDR1 SEHNR and CDR2 FQNEAQ (reference sequence). Trimming left V 2 bases short and J 3 bases short, with 14 bases between. CDR3 length: 15 amino acids. The CDR3 spells CASSLYTAQIYEQYF. In DNA, the CDR3 is TGTGCCAGCAGCTTATATACTGCCCAAATCTACGAGCAGTACTTC.

This chain connects TRBV6-4 to TRBJ1-5, with D perhaps matching TRBD1 (6 bases). With 4 bases removed from V and 0 bases from J, the gap between germline ends came to 10 bases. The CDR3 has 15 residues. Germline assignment: CDR1 MRHNA and CDR2 SNTAGT. DNA for the CDR3: TGTGCCAGCAGTGCGACAGGCGATAGCAATCAGCCCCAGCATTTT. Amino acids: CASSATGDSNQPQHF.

The CDR3 nucleotides read TGCGCCAGCAGCCAAGTTGGGGGCGAGAACACTGAAGCTTTCTTT. Translation: CASSQVGGENTEAFF. The gene calls are TRBV4-3 and TRBJ1-1; weak D call: TRBD1 (6 bases). V dropped 1 base and J dropped 1 base, with 10 bases sitting between them. CDR1 and CDR2 (germline): LGHNA, YSLEER. This CDR3 comprises 15 residues.

CDR3: CSVKPGFDTEAFF. The DNA for the CDR3 is TGCAGCGTAAAACCGGGATTTGACACTGAAGCTTTCTTT. The chain combines TRBV29-1 with TRBJ1-1; D call uncertain. The CDR3 runs 13 residues. Germline CDR1 reads SQVTM; CDR2 reads ANQGSEA. V lost 6 bases to trimming and J lost 3 bases, with 14 bases between them.

The chain links TRBV15 to TRBJ2-5; 16 bases agree with TRBD2. V was pared by 0 bases and J by 5 bases, with 3 bases of the junction left unmatched. Germline CDR1 is LNHNV and CDR2 is YYDKDF (reference sequence). This CDR3 comprises 17 residues. The CDR3 DNA reads as TGTGCCACCAGCAGAGAGGGACTAGCGGGAGGGTTGGAGACCCAGTACTTC. Its protein is CATSREGLAGGLETQYF.

CDR3 amino acids: CASSPSGGRKYEQYF. CDR3 DNA sequence: TGCGCCAGCAGCCCGAGCGGGGGGCGGAAATACGAGCAGTACTTC. V gene TRBV5-1 combines with J gene TRBJ2-7, with 9 bases identical to TRBD2. Germline loops: CDR1 SGHRS, CDR2 YFSETQ. This CDR3 contains 15 residues. Trimming removed 4 bases from V and 4 bases from J; junction bases left unmatched: 9.

The chain uses TRBV4-1 and TRBJ2-1, with 7 nucleotides matching TRBD1. Germline CDR1 MGHRA, CDR2 YSYEKL. Losses at the gene ends were 1 base for V and 5 bases for J; bases not matched to a gene: 2. This CDR3 is 14 amino acids long. The CDR3 loop is CASSQVGTDNEQFF. DNA for the CDR3: TGCGCCAGCAGCCAAGTGGGGACAGACAATGAGCAGTTCTTC.

Remarks on this clone: The same CDR3 can be traced to other DNA sequences in this sample. The chain is built from TRBV7-2 and TRBJ2-7, with a weak D call TRBD1 (6 bases). V gave up 1 base and J gave up 3 bases, with 7 bases separating them. The germline gives CDR1 SGHTA, CDR2 FQGNSA. This CDR3 has 13 amino acids. The CDR3 DNA reads as TGTGCCAGCAGCTTAGTAGGGGGCTACGAGCAGTACTTC. It specifies CASSLVGGYEQYF.

This rearrangement joins TRBV2 to TRBJ1-5, with D unresolved. V was shortened by 2 bases and J by 3 bases, with 8 bases between the two germline ends. Germline CDR1 reads SNHLY; CDR2 reads FYNNEI. The CDR3 has 14 residues. The CDR3 coding sequence is TGTGCCAGCAGTGAACACGGGATCAATCAGCCCCAGCATTTT. Its protein product is CASSEHGINQPQHF.

The chain couples TRBV28 to TRBJ2-7; TRBD1 agrees at 8 bases. With 3 bases clipped from V and 3 bases from J, the junction kept 4 bases outside the gene matches. The CDR3 covers 14 residues. Germline V CDR1 and CDR2: MDHEN, SYDVKM. The CDR3 region has the DNA TGTGCCAGCAGTTTTCTCGGACAGGGCTACGAGCAGTACTTC. Translation gives CASSFLGQGYEQYF.

The CDR3: CASRTTGGAYTGELFF. In DNA, the CDR3 is TGTGCCAGCAGAACAACAGGGGGTGCTTACACCGGGGAGCTGTTTTTT. The rearrangement uses TRBV28 and TRBJ2-2, with TRBD1 matching over 8 bases. The CDR3 has 16 amino acids. The germline CDR1 and CDR2 sequences are MDHEN and SYDVKM. V lost 6 bases, J lost 3 bases, and 9 bases stayed unmatched.

The chain couples TRBV6-5 to TRBJ2-7; TRBD1 matches at 10 bases. V gave up 2 bases and J gave up 5 bases; unmatched junction bases: 6. The CDR3 has 15 amino acids. The V gene's germline CDR1 is MNHEY and CDR2 SVGAGI. The CDR3 protein is CASSYPGQGQNEQYF. The DNA of the CDR3 is TGTGCCAGCAGTTACCCGGGACAGGGGCAGAACGAGCAGTACTTC.

V and J are TRBV13 and TRBJ2-4; 9 bases agree with TRBD2. J lost 7 bases, V lost 0 bases, and 7 bases had no gene match. This CDR3 has 16 residues. Per the germline V gene, CDR1 is PRHDT and CDR2 is FYEKMQ (reference sequence). This chain's CDR3 is CASSLGLASGNNIQYF. The CDR3 nucleotides are TGTGCCAGCAGCTTAGGCCTGGCTAGCGGGAACAACATTCAGTACTTC.

CDR3 bases: TGTGCCAGCAGCTCGGGGGCAGTGGCAGGGGGTTTTTACAATGAGCAGTTCTTC. This encodes CASSSGAVAGGFYNEQFF. The chain links TRBV7-2 to TRBJ2-1; D perhaps matches TRBD1 (7 bases). CDR3 length: 18 amino acids. In germline, CDR1 is SGHTA, CDR2 FQGNSA. V was clipped by 4 bases and J by 4 bases, with 23 bases between them.

The chain uses TRBV2 and TRBJ2-1; weak D call: TRBD2 (5 bases). CDR3 length equals 15 residues. CDR1 is SNHLY, CDR2 FYNNEI, per germline. With 3 bases removed from V and 8 bases from J, the gap between germline ends came to 17 bases. The chain's CDR3 is CASSERHAGGYEQFF. The CDR3 DNA is TGTGCCAGCAGTGAGAGACACGCAGGAGGTTATGAGCAGTTCTTC.

This chain joins TRBV27 and TRBJ2-7; the match to TRBD2 covers 12 bases. The length of the CDR3 is 11 residues. CDR1 MNHEY and CDR2 SMNVEV come from the germline V gene (reference sequence). The CDR3: CATSGGHEQYF. CDR3 nucleotide sequence: TGTGCGACTAGCGGGGGCCACGAGCAGTACTTC.

This clone was detected only once. The CDR3 region is CASSLQAGGGNTIYF. Here the CDR3 DNA reads TGTGCCAGCAGCTTACAGGCAGGGGGAGGAAACACCATATATTTT. This rearrangement joins TRBV11-2 to TRBJ1-3; 7 positions match TRBD1. This CDR3 is built from 15 residues. Trimming took 2 bases from V and 4 from J; bases not matched to a gene: 5. The germline V gene encodes CDR1 SGHAT and CDR2 FQNNGV.

This rearrangement joins TRBV27 to TRBJ2-7, with 10 bases identical to TRBD2. The CDR3 is 15 amino acids. The V gene's germline CDR1 is MNHEY and CDR2 SMNVEV (reference sequence). Unmatched junction bases numbered 10, after V lost 6 bases and J lost 5 bases. In DNA form, the CDR3 reads TGTGCCAGCAGAAAGAGCGGGGGGGCTTCTAACGAGCAGTACTTC. Translation: CASRKSGGASNEQYF.

The V gene is TRBV18, the J gene TRBJ1-3; the match to TRBD1 covers 8 bases. The germline V gene encodes CDR1 KGHSH and CDR2 LQKENI. This CDR3 spans 16 amino acids. Trimming cost V 3 bases and J 4 bases; bases outside gene matches: 8. The CDR3 nucleotides are TGTGCCAGCTCACCTGCGGACAGGGTGAGGGGAAACACCATATATTTT. Protein: CASSPADRVRGNTIYF.

This clone has just one count. The CDR3 reads CASSQEKAGGPGGEQFF. CDR3 nucleotide sequence: TGCGCCAGCAGCCAAGAAAAGGCGGGGGGCCCCGGGGGTGAGCAGTTCTTC. The chain combines TRBV4-1 with TRBJ2-1; 8 nucleotides agree with TRBD2. Looked up from germline, CDR1 is MGHRA and CDR2 is YSYEKL. The CDR3 totals 17 residues. The J segment lost 9 bases and the V segment lost 0 bases, leaving 13 bases of the junction unmatched.

The chain is built from TRBV5-4 and TRBJ1-1; unclear D gene. The germline gives CDR1 SGHNT, CDR2 YYREEE (reference sequence). V lost 0 bases and J lost 0, with 9 bases in between. This CDR3 spans 15 amino acids. The CDR3 spells CASSLGTGMNTEAFF. As DNA, the CDR3 is TGTGCCAGCAGCTTGGGGACGGGGATGAACACTGAAGCTTTCTTT. The complete variable domain, with remaining parts taken from reference TRBV5-4 and TRBJ1-1, reads ETGVTQSPTHLIKTRGQQVTLRCSSQSGHNTVSWYQQALGQGPQFIFQYYREEENGRGNFPPRFSGLQFPNYSSELNVNALELDDSALYLCASSLGTGMNTEAFFGQGTRLTVV.

This sequence joins TRBV11-3 and TRBJ2-7, with 8 positions matching TRBD1. The CDR3 is 15 residues long. CDR1 and CDR2 (germline): SGHNT, YENEEA. Trimming took 3 bases from V and 5 from J; bases not matched to a gene: 9. In nucleotides, the CDR3 is TGTGCCAGCAGCTTCCAGGGCCAGGACAGGGACGAGCAGTACTTC. As protein: CASSFQGQDRDEQYF.

This sequence joins TRBV28 and TRBJ2-7, with D maybe TRBD1 (5 bases). This CDR3 has 15 residues. The germline V and J ends were trimmed by 6 bases and 0 bases, with 15 bases remaining between them. Germline assignment: CDR1 MDHEN and CDR2 SYDVKM. The DNA of the CDR3 is TGTGCCAGCAGCCTATACAGGAGAACCTCCTACGAGCAGTACTTC. This gives the protein CASSLYRRTSYEQYF.

The chain links TRBV28 to TRBJ2-2; 7 positions agree with TRBD1. The CDR3 is 16 amino acids. V was clipped by 3 bases and J by 6 bases; unmatched bases: 10. Germline values: CDR1 MDHEN, CDR2 SYDVKM. The CDR3 sequence: CASSLRQGESAGELFF. CDR3 DNA sequence: TGTGCCAGCAGTTTGAGGCAGGGGGAATCGGCCGGGGAGCTGTTTTTT.

The chain carries TRBV9 and TRBJ2-3; 7 nucleotides match TRBD2. The CDR3 runs 15 residues. V was pared by 3 bases and J by 4 bases, with 8 bases of the junction left unmatched. Germline CDR1 and CDR2: SGDLS and YYNGEE. CDR3 DNA: TGTGCCAGCAGCGCGGTGGGGGGGTGGCCAGATACGCAGTATTTT. Translated, it gives CASSAVGGWPDTQYF.

This clone was seen a handful of times. This rearrangement joins TRBV18 to TRBJ2-2; 7 nucleotides line up with TRBD2. V dropped 3 bases and J dropped 4; count of bases not matched to a gene: 5. This CDR3 has 15 amino acids. Germline CDR1 is KGHSH and CDR2 is LQKENI. The DNA for the CDR3 is TGTGCCAGCTCACCGGCGGGAGCCGGCACCGGGGAGCTGTTTTTT. It specifies CASSPAGAGTGELFF.

This rearrangement joins TRBV7-2 to TRBJ1-1; no clear D gene. V was shortened by 2 bases and J by 1 base, with 8 bases between the two germline ends. CDR3 length equals 14 residues. Germline V gene sequence: CDR1 SGHTA, CDR2 FQGNSA. The CDR3 is CASSLFIPNTEAFF. The CDR3 DNA reads as TGTGCCAGCAGCTTATTCATCCCGAACACTGAAGCTTTCTTT. The variable domain in full, with the rest retrieved from reference TRBV7-2 and TRBJ1-1, is GAGVSQSPSNKVTEKGKDVELRCDPISGHTALYWYRQSLGQGLEFLIYFQGNSAPDKSGLPSDRFSAERTGGSVSTLTIQRTQQEDSAVYLCASSLFIPNTEAFFGQGTRLTVV.

The chain employs TRBV29-1 and TRBJ1-2, with a weak D call TRBD1 (6 bases). V shed 4 bases and J shed 3 bases, with 9 bases lying between them. The CDR3 spans 12 residues. From germline, CDR1 is SQVTM and CDR2 ANQGSEA. This CDR3 reads CSVGAGDYGYTF. DNA of the CDR3: TGCAGCGTTGGGGCAGGGGACTATGGCTACACCTTC.

This CDR3 reads CASKRGGSSPLHF. CDR3 DNA: TGTGCCAGCAAAAGAGGAGGGAGTTCACCCCTCCACTTT. V is TRBV12-3 or TRBV12-4 and J is TRBJ1-6; D is ambiguous. The CDR3 length is 13 residues. Trimming took 7 bases from V and 9 from J, leaving 13 bases between them.

V gene TRBV5-1 combines with J gene TRBJ1-2, with 8 positions matching TRBD1. Germline V CDR1 and CDR2: SGHRS, YFSETQ. The CDR3 has 15 residues. The V and J ends lost 5 bases and 0 bases, in that order; junction bases with no gene match: 6. CDR3 protein: CASRDGQGTNYGYTF. The CDR3 DNA reads as TGCGCCAGCAGGGATGGACAGGGTACTAACTATGGCTACACCTTC.

V usage is TRBV9 and J usage is TRBJ2-3, with 9 bases matching TRBD2. Trimming cost V 4 bases and J 1 base; bases outside gene matches: 7. This CDR3 has 16 amino acids. Per germline, CDR1 SGDLS and CDR2 YYNGEE. CDR3 sequence (DNA): TGTGCCAGCAGCCCGCGGGGGGGCCTAGGCACAGATACGCAGTATTTT. This codes for CASSPRGGLGTDTQYF.

This chain joins TRBV7-2 and TRBJ1-2; 9 bases align to TRBD1. V shed 5 bases and J 7 bases; nucleotides not matched to a gene: 8. CDR1 and CDR2 from the germline V gene are SGHTA and FQGNSA. The CDR3 runs to 14 residues. The DNA for the CDR3 is TGTGCCAGCAGCCCCAGGGACAGGGCCCCTGGCTACACCTTC. This sequence encodes CASSPRDRAPGYTF.